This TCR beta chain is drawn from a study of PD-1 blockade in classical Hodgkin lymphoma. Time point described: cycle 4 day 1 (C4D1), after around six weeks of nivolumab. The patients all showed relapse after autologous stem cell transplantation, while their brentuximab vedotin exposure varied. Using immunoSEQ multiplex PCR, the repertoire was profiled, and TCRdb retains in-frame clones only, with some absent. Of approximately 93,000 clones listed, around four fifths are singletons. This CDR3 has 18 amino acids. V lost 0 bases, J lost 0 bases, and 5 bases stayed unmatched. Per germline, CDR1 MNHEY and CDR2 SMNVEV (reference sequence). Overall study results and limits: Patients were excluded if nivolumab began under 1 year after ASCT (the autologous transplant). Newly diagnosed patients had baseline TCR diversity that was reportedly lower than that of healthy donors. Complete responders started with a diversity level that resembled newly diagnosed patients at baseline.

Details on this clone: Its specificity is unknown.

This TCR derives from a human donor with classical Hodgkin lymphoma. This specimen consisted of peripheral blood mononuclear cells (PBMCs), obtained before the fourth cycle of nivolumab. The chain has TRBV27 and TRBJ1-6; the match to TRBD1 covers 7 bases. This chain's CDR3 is CASSLSRGGFSYNSPLHF. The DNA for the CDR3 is TGTGCCAGCAGTTTATCAAGAGGGGGCTTCTCCTATAATTCACCCCTCCACTTT.